The source of this T cell receptor (beta chain) is a study of cytomegalovirus exposure and HLA in healthy donors. It was with 60 Vbeta and 13 Jbeta primers that the PCR ran. TCRdb's table, derived via immunoSEQ multiplex PCR, lists solely in-frame clones and lacks some. The sample contains over 100,000 clones, 80% of which appear only once. Study-level results: The authors later linked a missense DCLRE1C variant to TCR beta V- and J-gene trimming. Researchers reported that three CMV-associated chains were confirmed in vitro as CMV antigen-specific. Analyses of presence and absence presupposed an approximately uniform sequencing depth across donors.

The CDR3 spans 14 residues. The V end lost 4 bases, the J end lost 1 base, and 9 bases lay between the germline ends. Germline V gives CDR1 SNHLY, CDR2 FYNNEI. About this clone: What it recognizes is unknown.

The chain joins TRBV2 to TRBJ2-3, with a tentative D call TRBD1 (6 bases). This TCR came from a man in his thirties or forties in good health and CMV-seronegative. Sequencing input: PBMCs. The CDR3 DNA reads as TGTGCCAGCAGTGCAGGGGCCGGCACAGATACGCAGTATTTT. Its protein is CASSAGAGTDTQYF.